This TCR beta chain derives from a study of T cells in Graves' hyperthyroidism and ophthalmopathy. Whole-study findings and limits: Most clonotypes expanded in thyroid above 0.001 were likewise present in blood.

Using RNA transcripts as the source, TCR beta CDR3 regions were amplified. First-round RT-PCR with HTBI primers amplified the TCR CDR3 region. TCRdb itself ran the multiplex PCR reads through MiXCR, one entry per CDR3 protein. The sample has about 610,000 distinct CDR3 sequences; about a sixth are singletons. This clonotype was detected once. Its antigen is not identified. Cells are PBMCs isolated from 9 to 10 ml of fresh blood. Sample: blood. This receptor was obtained from a woman aged 35 to 49 with Graves' ophthalmopathy.

In DNA form, the CDR3 reads TGTGCCAGCAGCCTGGCGGCAGGGGCCACTGAAGCTTTCTTT. As protein: CASSLAAGATEAFF. V gene TRBV3-1 combines with J gene TRBJ1-1, with D possibly being TRBD1 (6 bases). CDR1 LGHDT and CDR2 YNNKEL come from the germline V gene (reference sequence). The CDR3 is made up of 14 amino acids. Trimming took off 4 bases at V and 4 bases at J, with 13 bases between the two ends.